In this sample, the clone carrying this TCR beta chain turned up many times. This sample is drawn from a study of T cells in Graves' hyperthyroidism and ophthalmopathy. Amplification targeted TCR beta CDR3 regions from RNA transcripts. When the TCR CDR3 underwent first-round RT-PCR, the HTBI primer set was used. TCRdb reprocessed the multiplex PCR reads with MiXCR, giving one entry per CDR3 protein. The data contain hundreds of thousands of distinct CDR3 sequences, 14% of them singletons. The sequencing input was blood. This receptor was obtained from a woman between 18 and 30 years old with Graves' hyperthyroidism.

In DNA form, the CDR3 reads TGCGCCAGCAGCCTGCGGACAGGGGAAGTCTACGAGCAGTACTTC. Amino acids: CASSLRTGEVYEQYF. V usage is TRBV4-1 and J usage is TRBJ2-7; 9 nucleotides agree with TRBD1. The germline gives CDR1 MGHRA, CDR2 YSYEKL. This CDR3 spans 15 amino acids. Trimming cost V 4 bases and J 3 bases; bases outside gene matches: 7.